This TCR beta chain came from a study of response to subunit inactivated influenza vaccine. Turning to this clonotype: Its antigen remains unknown.

The ends were cut back, 1 base at V and 2 bases at J, with 26 bases in the middle. Looked up from germline, CDR1 is SGHTA and CDR2 is FQGTGA. The CDR3 contains 21 residues. TCRdb reprocessed the RT-PCR reads with MiXCR, giving one entry per CDR3 protein. There are some 850,000 distinct CDR3 sequences in the sample; around 18% occur only once, and under 13% lies in the top ten. Study findings and constraints: Each seasonal flu vaccination may recruit only limited new T cells, authors suggested.

Sequencing was performed on PBMCs from blood, taken 5 days after vaccination. This sequence was found in a man between 45 and 60 years old who received an inactivated influenza vaccine. The rearrangement links TRBV7-3 to TRBJ2-2, with D possibly TRBD1 on 6 matching bases. The chain's CDR3 is CASSLMVPGARLKRNTGELFF. In DNA form, the CDR3 reads TGTGCCAGCAGCTTAATGGTCCCAGGGGCTCGGCTTAAGCGAAACACCGGGGAGCTGTTTTTT.